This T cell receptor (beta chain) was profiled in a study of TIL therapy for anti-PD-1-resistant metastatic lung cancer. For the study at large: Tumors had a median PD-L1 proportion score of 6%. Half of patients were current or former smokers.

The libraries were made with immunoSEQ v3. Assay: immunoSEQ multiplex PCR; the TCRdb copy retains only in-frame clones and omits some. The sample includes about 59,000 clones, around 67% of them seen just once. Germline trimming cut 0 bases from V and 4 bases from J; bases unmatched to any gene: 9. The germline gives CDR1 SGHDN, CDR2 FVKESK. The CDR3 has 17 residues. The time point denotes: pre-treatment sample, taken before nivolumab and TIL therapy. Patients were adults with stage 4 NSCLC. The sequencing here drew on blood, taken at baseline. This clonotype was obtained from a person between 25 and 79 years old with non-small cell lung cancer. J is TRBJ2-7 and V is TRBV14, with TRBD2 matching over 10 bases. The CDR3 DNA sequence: TGTGCCAGCAGCCAAGAATGGGGAACTAGCGGGACTTACGAGCAGTACTTC. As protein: CASSQEWGTSGTYEQYF.